The next 14 T cell receptor beta chains were all read from a single sample in a study of early T cells in non-severe SARS-CoV-2 infection. TCRdb re-called the 5' RACE reads through MiXCR, storing one row per CDR3 protein. The sample consists of roughly 34,000 distinct CDR3 sequences, 5% to 6.5% of them appearing once. Sequencing input: whole blood. All receptors come from an adult who was a healthcare worker with PCR-confirmed SARS-CoV-2 infection or an uninfected control (not recorded which).

This clonotype was observed many times. This chain connects TRBV12-5 to TRBJ1-1; perhaps TRBD1 as D (5 bases). The CDR3 extends over 17 amino acids. Looked up from germline, CDR1 is LGHNT and CDR2 is FRNRAP. V shed 0 bases and J shed 3 bases, with 17 bases lying between them. As DNA, the CDR3 is TGTGCTAGTGGTTTGGTACTTGGGGCGCTGGGGGACACTGAAGCTTTCTTT. It specifies CASGLVLGALGDTEAFF.

This clonotype occurred many times. Here the CDR3 DNA reads TGTGCCAGCAGCTTTTTCCGATCGGGACAGGCCTCTGGGGCCAACGTCCTGACTTTC. Protein: CASSFFRSGQASGANVLTF. The chain uses TRBV7-8 and TRBJ2-6; TRBD1 agrees at 8 bases. In germline, CDR1 is SGHVS, CDR2 FQNEAQ. The V gene end was trimmed by 3 bases and the J gene end by 0 bases; junction bases not matched to a gene: 10. CDR3 size: 19 residues.

The rearrangement joins TRBV18 to TRBJ1-1, with unresolved D. CDR3 length equals 13 residues. The ends were cut back, 4 bases at V and 2 bases at J, with 8 bases in the middle. Germline V gene lookup returns CDR1 KGHSH and CDR2 LQKENI. The CDR3 DNA follows: TGTGCCAGCTCACAGGGAATTAACACTGAAGCTTTCTTT. Encoded protein: CASSQGINTEAFF.

This clonotype showed up many times. V gene TRBV20-1 combines with J gene TRBJ1-3; D remains unclear. The CDR3 has 13 residues. V was trimmed by 3 bases and J by 1 base, leaving 7 bases between them. Germline V gene sequence: CDR1 DFQATT, CDR2 SNEGSKA (reference sequence). The CDR3 reads CSASGESGNTIYF. The CDR3 bases are TGCAGTGCTAGCGGAGAATCTGGAAACACCATATATTTT.

In its sample, this clonotype was seen many times. This chain uses TRBV7-6 with TRBJ1-1, with TRBD1 matching 12 bases. Germline trimming cut 5 bases from V and 2 bases from J; bases unmatched to any gene: 3. The germline CDR1 and CDR2 sequences are SGHVS and FNYEAQ. This CDR3 comprises 15 residues. Written as DNA, the CDR3 is TGTGCCAGCAGCACGGGACAGGGGGCCAACACTGAAGCTTTCTTT. Protein: CASSTGQGANTEAFF.

In this sample, this clonotype turned up a few times. CDR3 coding DNA: TGTGCCAGCATCCCCCGGCTAGCGGGGGGGACCTACGAGCAGTACTTC. Translating it yields CASIPRLAGGTYEQYF. The rearrangement joins TRBV6-1 to TRBJ2-7; 12 bases align to TRBD2. There are 16 residues in the CDR3. Trimming removed 7 bases from V and 2 bases from J; junction bases left unmatched: 9. Per germline, CDR1 MNHNS and CDR2 SASEGT.

This clonotype was counted ten times or more. The V call is TRBV6-5, the J call TRBJ1-3; 8 bases match TRBD1. The ends lost 0 bases at V and 2 bases at J; junction bases unmatched: 3. Germline CDR1 reads MNHEY; CDR2 reads SVGAGI. The CDR3 runs to 16 residues. CDR3 nucleotide sequence: TGTGCCAGCAGTTACTCGGGGACAGGAACTGGAAACACCATATATTTT. It specifies CASSYSGTGTGNTIYF.

The sample holds many counts of this clonotype. The genes are TRBV5-5 and TRBJ2-7; possible D gene TRBD1, 5 bases. V was shortened by 6 bases and J by 0 bases, with 10 bases between the two germline ends. From germline, CDR1 is SGHKS and CDR2 YYEKEE (reference sequence). The CDR3 totals 13 residues. The CDR3 nucleotides are TGTGCCAGCACTGGACAAGACTCCTACGAGCAGTACTTC. Its protein product is CASTGQDSYEQYF.

The rearrangement joins TRBV5-3 to TRBJ2-3; D may correspond to TRBD1 or TRBD2 (5 bases each). TRBV5-3 is annotated as an ORF whose role is uncertain. The CDR3 has 15 amino acids. Trimming left V 4 bases short and J 2 bases short, with 14 bases between. For the CDR3, the DNA is TGTGCCAGAAGCCTACGAGGGGACCACACAGATACGCAGTATTTT. The encoded protein is CARSLRGDHTDTQYF.

This clonotype was observed a few times. The V gene is TRBV29-1, the J gene TRBJ1-1; 7 bases agree with TRBD1. The trim removed 6 bases at V and 4 bases at J, leaving 11 bases unmatched. Per the germline V gene, CDR1 is SQVTM and CDR2 is ANQGSEA. The CDR3 consists of 14 residues. The DNA of the CDR3 is TGCAGCGTCGATTCAGACAGGGTGGCCACTGAAGCTTTCTTT. Protein sequence: CSVDSDRVATEAFF.

This clonotype was seen at least ten times. The chain recombines TRBV7-2 with TRBJ1-5; 9 bases line up with TRBD1. This CDR3 has 15 amino acids. V trimming: 5 bases; J trimming: 2 bases; junction bases outside the gene matches: 4. Germline V gene sequence: CDR1 SGHTA, CDR2 FQGNSA. This CDR3 reads CASSSGQGRNQPQHF. CDR3 DNA sequence: TGTGCCAGCAGCAGCGGACAGGGGCGCAATCAGCCCCAGCATTTT.

V and J are TRBV29-1 and TRBJ1-1; D is ambiguous. The V end was cut by 4 bases, the J end by 5 bases, with 5 bases between. Germline V gene sequence: CDR1 SQVTM, CDR2 ANQGSEA. CDR3 length: 10 amino acids. The CDR3 spells CSVGPTEAFF. CDR3 DNA sequence: TGCAGCGTTGGTCCTACTGAAGCTTTCTTT.

This clonotype was seen many times. V and J are TRBV20-1 and TRBJ2-5, with TRBD1 matching over 12 bases. The CDR3 is 16 amino acids. Trimming took 5 bases from V and 1 from J; bases not matched to a gene: 8. The germline CDR1 and CDR2 sequences are DFQATT and SNEGSKA (reference sequence). CDR3 sequence reads: CSAEKPGQGAQETQYF. The CDR3 nucleotides are TGCAGTGCTGAAAAACCGGGACAGGGGGCCCAAGAGACCCAGTACTTC.

This clonotype was seen many times. The rearrangement uses TRBV9 and TRBJ1-6; a weak D match, TRBD1 (5 bases). The CDR3 runs 16 residues. Trimming stripped 5 bases from V and 5 bases from J, with 17 bases between. CDR1 and CDR2 from the germline V gene are SGDLS and YYNGEE. CDR3 loop: CASRAGPTLDNSPLHF. In nucleotides, the CDR3 is TGTGCCAGCAGGGCGGGACCTACACTGGATAATTCACCCCTCCACTTT.